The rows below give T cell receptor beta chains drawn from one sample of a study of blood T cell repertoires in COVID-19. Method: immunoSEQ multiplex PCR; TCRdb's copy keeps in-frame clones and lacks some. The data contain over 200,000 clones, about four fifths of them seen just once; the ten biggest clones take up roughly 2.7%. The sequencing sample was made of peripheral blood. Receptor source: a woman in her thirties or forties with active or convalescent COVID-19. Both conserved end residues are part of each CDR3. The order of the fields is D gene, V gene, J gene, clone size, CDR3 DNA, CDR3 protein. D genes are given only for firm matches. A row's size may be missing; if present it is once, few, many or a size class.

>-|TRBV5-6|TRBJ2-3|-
TGTGCCAGCAGTCTAGCTACCCTCACAGATACGCAGTATTTT
CASSLATLTDTQYF
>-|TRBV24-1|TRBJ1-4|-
TGTGCCACCAGTGACTCCCGCGCGACAACTAATGAAAAACTGTTTTTT
CATSDSRATTNEKLFF
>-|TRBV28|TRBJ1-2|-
TGTGCCAGCAGTCTAGTGGCCAGGGGCAACTATGGCTACACCTTC
CASSLVARGNYGYTF
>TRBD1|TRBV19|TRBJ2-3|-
TGTGCCAGTACCCGAAGGGGGCTAAGAACAGATACGCAGTATTTT
CASTRRGLRTDTQYF
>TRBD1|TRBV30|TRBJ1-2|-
TGTGCCTGGGGACAGGGTGGAGATGGCTATGGCTACACCTTC
CAWGQGGDGYGYTF
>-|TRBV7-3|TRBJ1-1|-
TGCCCCTCCGGGAGGGCCCCTCCGATAATGAACACTGAAGCTTTCTTT
CPSGRAPPIMNTEAFF
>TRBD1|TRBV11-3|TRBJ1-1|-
TGTGCCAGCAGCCCGGGGACAGGGAACACTGAAGCTTTCTTT
CASSPGTGNTEAFF
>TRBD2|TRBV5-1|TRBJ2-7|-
TGCGCCAGCAGCTTGGCCGCGGGAGGGGTTTACGAGCAGTACTTC
CASSLAAGGVYEQYF
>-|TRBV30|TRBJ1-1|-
TGTGCCTGGAGCGCCTCTACCTTCACAGGGTTTCGAGTAGCTGAAGCTTTCTTT
CAWSASTFTGFRVAEAFF
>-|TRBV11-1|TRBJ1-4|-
TGTGCCAGCAGCCGGACAGCAACTAATGAAAAACTGTTTTTT
CASSRTATNEKLFF
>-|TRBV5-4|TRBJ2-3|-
TGTGCCAGCAGCTTTAGTCAGGCCGGCACAGATACGCAGTATTTT
CASSFSQAGTDTQYF
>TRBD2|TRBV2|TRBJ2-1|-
TGTGCCAGCAGGTCCGGGACTAGCGGGAGGAATGAGCAGTTCTTC
CASRSGTSGRNEQFF
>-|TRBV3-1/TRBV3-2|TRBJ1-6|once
TGTGCCAGCAGCCAAAGACAGGACAATTCACCCCTCCACTTT
CASSQRQDNSPLHF
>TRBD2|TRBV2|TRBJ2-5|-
TGTGCCAGCAGTGGGCGGGGGTCGGGGCAAGAGACCCAGTACTTC
CASSGRGSGQETQYF
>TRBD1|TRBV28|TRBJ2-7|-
TGTGCCAGCAGTCTGGACAGGCGATCCTACGAGCAGTACTTC
CASSLDRRSYEQYF
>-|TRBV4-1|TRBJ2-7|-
TGCGCCAGCAGCCAAGATCTTGTGGGGCCCTACGAGCAGTACTTC
CASSQDLVGPYEQYF
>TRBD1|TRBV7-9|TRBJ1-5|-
TGTGCCAGCAGCCAGCGACAGGGGGATCAGCCCCAGCATTTT
CASSQRQGDQPQHF
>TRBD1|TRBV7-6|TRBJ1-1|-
TGTGCCAGCAGCTTAGCCGGACAGGGGGCCACTGAAGCTTTCTTT
CASSLAGQGATEAFF
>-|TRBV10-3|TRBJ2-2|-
TGTGCCATCATGAGGGATAGGGACACCGGGGAGCTGTTTTTT
CAIMRDRDTGELFF
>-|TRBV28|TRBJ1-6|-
TGTGCCAGTTTTGGGGGGGCGAACTATAATTCACCCCTCCACTTT
CASFGGANYNSPLHF
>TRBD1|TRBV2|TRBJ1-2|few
TGTGCCAGCAGTGAAACAGGGGGGTATGGCTACACCTTC
CASSETGGYGYTF
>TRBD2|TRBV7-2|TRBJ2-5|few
TGTGCCAGCAGCTTCTCTAGCGGGGTCCAAGAGACCCAGTACTTC
CASSFSSGVQETQYF
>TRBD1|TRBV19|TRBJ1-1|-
TGTGCCAGTAGCCCGAGGAGACAGGGTATGTCTGAAGCTTTCTTT
CASSPRRQGMSEAFF
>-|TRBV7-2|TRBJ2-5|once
TGTGCCAGCAGCTTTGGCGGCGCCGGGACCCAGTACTTC
CASSFGGAGTQYF
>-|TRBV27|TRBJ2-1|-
TGTGCCAGCAGCCCGAACAGCTACAATGAGCAGTTCTTC
CASSPNSYNEQFF
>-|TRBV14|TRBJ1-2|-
TGTGCCAGCAGCCAAGTCGCGGGCGGCGGCTACACCTTC
CASSQVAGGGYTF
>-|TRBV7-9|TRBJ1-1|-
TGTGCCAGCAGCTTAGGCCTGAGCCGGAACACTGAAGCTTTCTTT
CASSLGLSRNTEAFF
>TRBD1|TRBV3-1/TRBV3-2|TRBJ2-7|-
TGTGCCAGCAGCCAAGCTCAGGGGGTTCATTACGAGCAGTACTTC
CASSQAQGVHYEQYF
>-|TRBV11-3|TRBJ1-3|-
TGTGCCAGCACGGGGGGTTCCTCTGGAAACACCATATATTTT
CASTGGSSGNTIYF
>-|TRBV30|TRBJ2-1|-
TGTGCCTGGAGTGTAAAGGGACTTACCTACAATGAGCAGTTCTTC
CAWSVKGLTYNEQFF
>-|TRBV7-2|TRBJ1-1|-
TGTGCCAGCAGCTTAAGGTGGAGGGACACTGAAGCTTTCTTT
CASSLRWRDTEAFF
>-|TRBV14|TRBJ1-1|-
TGTGCCAGCAGCCAAGATCTGGCGGTAGGGGGGAACACTGAAGCTTTCTTT
CASSQDLAVGGNTEAFF
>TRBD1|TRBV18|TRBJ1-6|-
TGTGCCAGCTCACCCTGGACAGGGAAGGATTCACCCCTCCACTTT
CASSPWTGKDSPLHF
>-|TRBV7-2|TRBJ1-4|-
TGTGCCAGCAGTTTCCGACAAGATGAAAAACTGTTTTTT
CASSFRQDEKLFF
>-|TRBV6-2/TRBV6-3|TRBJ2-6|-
TGTGCCAGCAGTTTGACTGTGTCTGGGGCCAACGTCCTGACTTTC
CASSLTVSGANVLTF
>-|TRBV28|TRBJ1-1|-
TGTGCCAGCAGTTACGTTGGCCGGAACACTGAAGCTTTCTTT
CASSYVGRNTEAFF
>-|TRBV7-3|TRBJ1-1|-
TGTGCCAGCAGCATATTCGGTCGCGGGTCGATGAACACTGAAGCTTTCTTT
CASSIFGRGSMNTEAFF
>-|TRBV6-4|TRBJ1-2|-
TGTGCCAGCAGTCTTGAGTATGGCTACACCTTC
CASSLEYGYTF
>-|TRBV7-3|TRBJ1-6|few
TGTGCCAGCAGCGCTACAGGGTCTGGATCACCCCTCCACTTT
CASSATGSGSPLHF
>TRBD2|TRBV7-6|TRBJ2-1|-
TGTGCCAGCAGCTTAGCGACTAGCGGGCGAAGCTCCTACAATGAGCAGTTCTTC
CASSLATSGRSSYNEQFF
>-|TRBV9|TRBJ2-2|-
TGTGCCAGCAGCCTAGTGGAAGGGGGGGGCACCGGGGAGCTGTTTTTT
CASSLVEGGGTGELFF
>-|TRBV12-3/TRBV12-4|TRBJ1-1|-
TGTGCCAGCAGTGCAGGGACATATGAAGCTTTCTTT
CASSAGTYEAFF
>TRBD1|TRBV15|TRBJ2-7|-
TGTGCCACCACTCCGACAGGGGATTCTTCCTACGAGCAGTACTTC
CATTPTGDSSYEQYF
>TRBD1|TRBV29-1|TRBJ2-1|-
TGCAGCGCTGTAACCGGGACAGGGGGCAATGAGCAGTTCTTC
CSAVTGTGGNEQFF
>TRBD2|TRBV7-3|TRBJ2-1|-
TGTGCCAGCAGCCCCCCGGGACTAGGGGATGAGCAGTTCTTC
CASSPPGLGDEQFF
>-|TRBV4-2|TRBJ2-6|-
TGTGCCAGCAGCCAAGGGGCCAGGGTAATACTTGGGGCCAACGTCCTGACTTTC
CASSQGARVILGANVLTF
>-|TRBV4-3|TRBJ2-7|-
TGCGCCAGCAGCCAAGAAGTGGGGCGGTCGGAAGAGCAGTACTTC
CASSQEVGRSEEQYF
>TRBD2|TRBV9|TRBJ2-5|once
TGTGCCAGCAGCGTAGGAGGGCTAGCGGGAGCGGGCGAGACCCAGTACTTC
CASSVGGLAGAGETQYF
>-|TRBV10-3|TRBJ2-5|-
TGTGCCATCAGACAGGACGCCGGGTCGGAGACCCAGTACTTC
CAIRQDAGSETQYF
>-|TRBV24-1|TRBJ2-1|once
TGTGCCACCAGTGATTTTAACAGGCCTGGGGATGAGCAGTTCTTC
CATSDFNRPGDEQFF
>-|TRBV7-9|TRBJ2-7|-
TGTGCCAGCAGCTTGGACTACTACGAGCAGTACTTC
CASSLDYYEQYF